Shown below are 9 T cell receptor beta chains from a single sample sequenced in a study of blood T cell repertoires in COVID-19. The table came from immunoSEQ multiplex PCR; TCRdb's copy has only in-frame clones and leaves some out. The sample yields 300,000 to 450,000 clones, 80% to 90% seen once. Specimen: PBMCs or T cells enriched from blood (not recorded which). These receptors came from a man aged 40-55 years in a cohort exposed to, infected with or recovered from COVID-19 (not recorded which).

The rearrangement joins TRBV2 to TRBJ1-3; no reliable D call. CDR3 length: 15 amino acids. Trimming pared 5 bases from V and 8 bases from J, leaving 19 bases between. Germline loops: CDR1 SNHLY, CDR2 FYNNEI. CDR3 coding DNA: TGTGCCAGCAGTCGTGGTCAGGTCCCCGATCACACCATATATTTT. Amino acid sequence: CASSRGQVPDHTIYF.

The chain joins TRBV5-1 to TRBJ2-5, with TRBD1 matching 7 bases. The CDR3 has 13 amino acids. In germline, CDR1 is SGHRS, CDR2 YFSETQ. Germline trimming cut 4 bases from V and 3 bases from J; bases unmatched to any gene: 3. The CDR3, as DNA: TGCGCCAGCAGCCCGACAGGGAAAGAGACCCAGTACTTC. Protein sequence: CASSPTGKETQYF. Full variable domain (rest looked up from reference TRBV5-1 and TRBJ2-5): KAGVTQTPRYLIKTRGQQVTLSCSPISGHRSVSWYQQTPGQGLQFLFEYFSETQRNKGNFPGRFSGRQFSNSRSEMNVSTLELGDSALYLCASSPTGKETQYFGPGTRLLVL.

The CDR3 here is CASSPSRLAGRTDTQYF. In DNA form, the CDR3 reads TGTGCCAGCAGCCCTTCCCGACTAGCGGGGAGAACAGATACGCAGTATTTT. The chain combines TRBV7-9 with TRBJ2-3, with TRBD2 matching over 11 bases. V shed 5 bases and J 3 bases; nucleotides not matched to a gene: 10. This CDR3 spans 17 amino acids. CDR1 and CDR2 from the germline V gene are SEHNR and FQNEAQ (reference sequence).

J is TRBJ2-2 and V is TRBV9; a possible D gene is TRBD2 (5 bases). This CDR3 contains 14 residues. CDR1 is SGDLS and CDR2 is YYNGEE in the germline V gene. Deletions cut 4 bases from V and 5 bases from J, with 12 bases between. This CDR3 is CASSTSWETGELFF. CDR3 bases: TGTGCCAGCAGCACTAGTTGGGAAACCGGGGAGCTGTTTTTT.

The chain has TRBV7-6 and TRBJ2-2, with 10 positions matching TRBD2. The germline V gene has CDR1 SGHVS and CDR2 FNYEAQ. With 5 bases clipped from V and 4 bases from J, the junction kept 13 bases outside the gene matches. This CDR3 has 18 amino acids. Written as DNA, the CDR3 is TGTGCCAGCAGCCGCGGCGCGGGGAGCGGGAGGGGCACCGGGGAGCTGTTTTTT. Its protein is CASSRGAGSGRGTGELFF.

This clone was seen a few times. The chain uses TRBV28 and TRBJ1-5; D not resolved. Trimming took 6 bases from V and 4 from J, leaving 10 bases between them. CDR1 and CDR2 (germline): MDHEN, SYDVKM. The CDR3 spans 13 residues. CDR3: CASRSSINQPQHF. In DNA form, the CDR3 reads TGTGCCAGCAGGAGTAGTATAAATCAGCCCCAGCATTTT.

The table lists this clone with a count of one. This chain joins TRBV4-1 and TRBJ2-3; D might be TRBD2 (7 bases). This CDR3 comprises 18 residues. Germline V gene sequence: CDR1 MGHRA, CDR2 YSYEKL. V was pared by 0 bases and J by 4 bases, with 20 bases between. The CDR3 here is CASSQDRGSGTTPDTQYF. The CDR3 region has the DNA TGCGCCAGCAGCCAAGATAGAGGGAGCGGGACAACCCCAGATACGCAGTATTTT.

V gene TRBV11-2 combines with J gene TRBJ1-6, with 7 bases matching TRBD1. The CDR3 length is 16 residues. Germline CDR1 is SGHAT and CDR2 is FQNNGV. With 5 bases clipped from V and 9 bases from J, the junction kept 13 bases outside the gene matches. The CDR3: CASSHFGQAGGSPLHF. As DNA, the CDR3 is TGTGCCAGCAGCCACTTCGGACAGGCGGGGGGTTCACCCCTCCACTTT.

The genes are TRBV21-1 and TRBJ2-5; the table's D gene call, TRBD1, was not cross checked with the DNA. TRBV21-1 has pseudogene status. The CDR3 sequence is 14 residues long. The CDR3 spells CASGGQGLTETQYF. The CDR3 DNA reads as TGTGCCAGCGGGGGACAGGGGTTGACAGAGACCCAGTACTTC.